Listed here are 3 T cell receptor beta chains from one sample, sequenced in a study of cytomegalovirus exposure and HLA in healthy donors (dated by TCRdb to 2017 to 2019). The protocol used for the library was the immunoSEQ multiplex PCR assay. For the multiplex PCR, a mixture combining 60 forward primers for TCR Vbeta segments and 13 reverse primers for TCR Jbeta segments was used. What TCRdb holds here is the immuneACCESS table cut down to in-frame rearrangements. Part of the clones is not present; checked against another copy, under half of the missing clones reflect an unresolved V gene, and the others are unexplained. The sample table contains 140,000 or so clones; only one count was recorded for more than 75% of them. The ten largest clones represent around 3% of the sample. The sequencing input was PBMCs. These receptors were collected from a female donor in good health and CMV-seronegative.

This chain joins TRBV6-5 and TRBJ2-3; tentatively, D is TRBD1 (7 bases). V was cut by 6 bases and J by 4 bases, with 17 bases left in between. CDR1 MNHEY and CDR2 SVGAGI come from the germline V gene. This CDR3 has 15 amino acids. CDR3 DNA: TGTGCCAGCAGGGGGTGGCAGGGGGGAGCAGATACGCAGTATTTT. It encodes CASRGWQGGADTQYF.

The chain joins TRBV19 to TRBJ2-7, with a weak D call TRBD1 (6 bases). Germline V gives CDR1 LNHDA, CDR2 SQIVND (reference sequence). The CDR3 spans 14 residues. Trimming took off 8 bases at V and 2 bases at J, with 16 bases between the two ends. The CDR3 is CASARGHLTYEQYF. CDR3 DNA: TGTGCCAGTGCCAGGGGACACCTCACCTACGAGCAGTACTTC.

The chain uses TRBV11-2 and TRBJ1-4; 7 nucleotides align to TRBD1. The germline V gene encodes CDR1 SGHAT and CDR2 FQNNGV. After removal of 4 bases from V and 5 bases from J, the junction contained 7 bases not matched to a gene. The CDR3 runs to 15 residues. CDR3 protein: CASSSGQDRNEKLFF. DNA of the CDR3: TGTGCCAGCAGCTCCGGACAGGACAGGAATGAAAAACTGTTTTTT.